Below, one TCR beta chain is given with its context. The antigen remains unidentified. The method was immunoSEQ multiplex PCR; TCRdb's version includes in-frame clones alone and lacks a portion of them. The sample yields around 1.9 million clones, about 92% seen once. This sample is drawn from a study of shared clonotypes between healthy human individuals. Germline V CDR1 and CDR2: SGHAT, FQNNGV. V was shortened by 5 bases and J by 4 bases, with 17 bases between the two germline ends. The CDR3 sequence is 15 residues long. Terminally differentiated effector memory CD45RA+ cells were left out of the naive CD8 fraction, which was CD45RO-negative and positively selected for CCR7. Study-level points and caveats: Apart from blood, nothing was sampled; tissue repertoires likely differ. Among several donors, roughly 5.4% of naive CD4 clonotypes were found in common. Non-shared clonotypes showed lower generation probabilities than clonotypes common to all four donors.

The chain links TRBV11-2 to TRBJ2-5, with D possibly TRBD2 on 6 matching bases. The sequencing input was naive CD8+ T cells from PBMCs. This TCR derives from a man aged 18 to 29 in good health. Some clones in this sample may be carry-over from other donors' samples. The CDR3, as DNA: TGTGCCAGCAGCGCCGCGGGACGGAGTAGAGAGACCCAGTACTTC. It codes for CASSAAGRSRETQYF.